One sample yielded the 26 T cell receptor beta chains listed below, sequenced in a study of T cells in Graves' hyperthyroidism and ophthalmopathy. Authors of the study amplified TCR beta CDR3 regions from RNA transcripts. The TCR CDR3 was amplified in a first-round RT-PCR using the HTBI primer set. From the multiplex PCR reads, TCRdb called clonotypes with MiXCR, one entry per CDR3 protein. The sample yields about 840,000 distinct CDR3 sequences, 38% seen once. The specimen was blood. The receptors derive from a man aged 18 to 30 with Graves' hyperthyroidism.

This chain connects TRBV6-5 to TRBJ1-5, with a weak D call TRBD1 (5 bases). In germline, CDR1 is MNHEY, CDR2 SVGAGI. Trimming left V 6 bases short and J 3 bases short, with 9 bases between. The CDR3 is 13 amino acids. The CDR3: CASRGEVNQPQHF. The CDR3 DNA reads as TGTGCCAGCAGGGGGGAGGTCAATCAGCCCCAGCATTTT.

In its sample, this clonotype was seen once. CDR3 bases: TGTGCCAGCAGTCCCCGCTGGGGCTACACCTTC. This encodes CASSPRWGYTF. The chain couples TRBV2 to TRBJ1-2, with D hard to call. In germline, CDR1 is SNHLY, CDR2 FYNNEI. Trimming cost V 5 bases and J 8 bases, with 9 bases left between them. This CDR3 has 11 residues.

In its sample, this clonotype was seen a few times. The chain combines TRBV2 with TRBJ1-5; D unclear. The germline V gene encodes CDR1 SNHLY and CDR2 FYNNEI. The CDR3 spans 13 residues. V was clipped by 1 base and J by 3 bases, with 4 bases between them. The CDR3 here is CASSEELNQPQHF. The CDR3 region has the DNA TGTGCCAGCAGTGAAGAGCTCAATCAGCCCCAGCATTTT.

This chain links TRBV15 with TRBJ1-5, with TRBD1 matching over 7 bases. The germline gives CDR1 LNHNV, CDR2 YYDKDF (reference sequence). The CDR3 runs 14 residues. The ends lost 0 bases at V and 10 bases at J; junction bases unmatched: 6. The CDR3 loop is CATSRETGNNPQHF. The CDR3 DNA reads TGTGCCACCAGCAGAGAGACAGGGAATAACCCCCAGCATTTT.

With regard to this clonotype: This may be a read error: a much more frequent sequence differs by one nucleotide. The chain is built from TRBV5-5 and TRBJ1-4; TRBD1 agrees at 8 bases. Losses at the gene ends were 5 bases for V and 3 bases for J; bases not matched to a gene: 3. Germline CDR1 is SGHKS and CDR2 is YYEKEE (reference sequence). The CDR3 is 14 amino acids. The CDR3, as DNA: TGTGCCAGCAGGTGGACAGGGTCTAATGAAAAACTGTTTTTT. It specifies CASRWTGSNEKLFF.

This clonotype was observed at least ten times. J is TRBJ1-5 and V is TRBV12-3 or TRBV12-4, with a tentative D call TRBD1 (5 bases). The CDR3 extends over 14 amino acids. V was pared by 7 bases and J by 1 base, with 11 bases between. Written as DNA, the CDR3 is TGTGCCAGCACCTCCTCAGGGAGCAATCAGCCCCAGCATTTT. Translated, it gives CASTSSGSNQPQHF.

This clonotype appeared many times. The V and J genes are TRBV25-1 and TRBJ1-5; D might be TRBD1 (5 bases). This CDR3 is built from 15 residues. Germline CDR1 reads MGHDK; CDR2 reads SYGVNS. V lost 4 bases to trimming and J lost 10 bases, with 20 bases between them. The CDR3 sequence is CASSAAGTGIYPQHF. CDR3 nucleotides: TGTGCCAGCAGTGCCGCCGGGACGGGGATTTATCCCCAGCATTTT.

V and J are TRBV7-2 and TRBJ2-7; 9 nucleotides match TRBD2. V was pared by 3 bases and J by 2 bases, with 14 bases of the junction left unmatched. The CDR3 loop spans 18 amino acids. The germline V gene has CDR1 SGHTA and CDR2 FQGNSA. As DNA, the CDR3 is TGTGCCAGCAGCTTGGGGGGGCCGAAGACTAGCGGTACCTACGAGCAGTACTTC. Its protein is CASSLGGPKTSGTYEQYF.

This clonotype has a count of ten or more. The chain carries TRBV15 and TRBJ1-4, with D unresolved. The CDR3 totals 12 residues. Per the germline V gene, CDR1 is LNHNV and CDR2 is YYDKDF (reference sequence). V lost 1 base and J lost 13, with 10 bases in between. CDR3 coding DNA: TGTGCCACCAGCAGAGCAAATGGTGGACTGTTTTTT. Amino acids: CATSRANGGLFF.

This clonotype was recorded only once. This chain uses TRBV9 with TRBJ1-6; a possible D gene is TRBD1 (5 bases). The CDR3 covers 15 residues. Looked up from germline, CDR1 is SGDLS and CDR2 is YYNGEE. Trimming pared 4 bases from V and 6 bases from J, leaving 14 bases between. CDR3: CASSTSGGPNSPLHF. The DNA for the CDR3 is TGTGCCAGCAGCACCTCCGGGGGTCCTAATTCACCCCTCCACTTT.

J is TRBJ1-5 and V is TRBV29-1; possibly TRBD1 for D (5 bases). V gave up 2 bases and J gave up 2 bases, with 13 bases separating them. The CDR3 runs to 15 residues. Germline V lookup: CDR1 SQVTM, CDR2 ANQGSEA. This chain's CDR3 is CSVERQGGGNQPQHF. The DNA for the CDR3 is TGCAGCGTTGAACGCCAGGGAGGGGGCAATCAGCCCCAGCATTTT.

In nucleotides, the CDR3 is TGTGCCAGCAGTCACGCTAGCGCCTCAAGCTCCTACGAGCAGTACTTC. Its translation is CASSHASASSSYEQYF. The chain joins TRBV6-4 to TRBJ2-7; D is perhaps TRBD2 (6 bases). The germline V gene has CDR1 MRHNA and CDR2 SNTAGT. Trimming pared 5 bases from V and 0 bases from J, leaving 17 bases between. There are 16 residues in the CDR3.

This clonotype was found a few times. The chain employs TRBV19 and TRBJ1-2; 9 bases map to TRBD1. The ends lost 4 bases at V and 8 bases at J; junction bases unmatched: 8. CDR3 length equals 14 residues. In germline, CDR1 is LNHDA, CDR2 SQIVND (reference sequence). CDR3 residues: CASSTTGGAGGYTF. CDR3 in DNA: TGTGCCAGTAGTACAACAGGGGGCGCGGGAGGCTACACCTTC.

The chain employs TRBV5-1 and TRBJ2-7; D call uncertain. This CDR3 region has 14 residues. V was shortened by 5 bases and J by 0 bases, with 12 bases between the two germline ends. Germline CDR1 and CDR2: SGHRS and YFSETQ. The CDR3 protein is CASSFVAYSYEQYF. For the CDR3, the DNA is TGCGCCAGCAGTTTTGTTGCCTACTCCTACGAGCAGTACTTC.

This clonotype was detected ten times or more. The chain joins TRBV25-1 to TRBJ1-6; tentatively, D is TRBD1 (5 bases). The V end was cut by 6 bases, the J end by 2 bases, with 14 bases between. CDR1 and CDR2 (germline): MGHDK, SYGVNS. The CDR3 contains 16 residues. The CDR3 loop reads CASRAQGGTYNSPLHF. Written as DNA, the CDR3 is TGTGCCAGCAGGGCCCAGGGAGGCACCTATAATTCACCCCTCCACTTT.

Of note for this clonotype: At one end the junction does not follow the germline gene, possibly because of a read error. V gene TRBV2 combines with J gene TRBJ2-7; a weak D match, TRBD2 (5 bases). The germline gives CDR1 SNHLY, CDR2 FYNNEI. The CDR3 spans 13 residues. Here the CDR3 reads CASSELARYERYF. CDR3 in DNA: TGTGCCAGCAGTGAGCTAGCCCGATACGAGCGGTACTTC. Using reference TRBV2 and TRBJ2-7 for the parts outside the CDR3, the full variable domain is EPEVTQTPSHQVTQMGQEVILRCVPISNHLYFYWYRQILGQKVEFLVSFYNNEISEKSEIFDDQFSVERPDGSNFTLKIRSTKLEDSAMYFCASSELARYERYFGPGTRLTVT.

This clonotype was seen repeatedly, ten times or more. At one end, the junction sequence differs from germline, possibly due to a read error. The chain has TRBV5-1 and TRBJ2-7; a possible D gene is TRBD1 (5 bases). In germline, CDR1 is SGHRS, CDR2 YFSETQ. CDR3 length equals 14 residues. The CDR3 reads CASSLDGQGYEQYF. DNA of the CDR3: TGTGCCAGCAGCTTAGACGGGCAGGGTTACGAGCAGTACTTC.

This sequence joins TRBV2 and TRBJ2-7, with 11 bases matching TRBD2. J gave up 2 bases and V 5 bases, and 11 bases lay outside the gene matches. CDR3 length: 17 amino acids. Germline assignment: CDR1 SNHLY and CDR2 FYNNEI. CDR3 sequence: CASSPSLAGGLPYEQYF. DNA of the CDR3: TGTGCCAGCAGTCCCAGTTTAGCGGGAGGGCTCCCCTACGAGCAGTACTTC.

The V gene is TRBV29-1, the J gene TRBJ1-5; D remains ambiguous. This CDR3 comprises 12 residues. Germline V gene lookup returns CDR1 SQVTM and CDR2 ANQGSEA. V was trimmed by 6 bases and J by 11 bases, leaving 17 bases between them. The CDR3 is CSVTSGNETQHF. CDR3 DNA sequence: TGCAGCGTGACTAGCGGGAATGAGACCCAGCATTTT.

This clonotype has a single count. J is TRBJ1-5 and V is TRBV29-1, with 8 bases that match TRBD1. Trimming removed 6 bases from V and 6 bases from J; junction bases left unmatched: 4. The length of the CDR3 is 12 residues. Germline V CDR1 and CDR2: SQVTM, ANQGSEA. DNA for the CDR3: TGCAGCGTCGACAGGGGTGGTCAGCCCCAGCATTTT. Protein sequence: CSVDRGGQPQHF. The full variable domain, rest sourced from reference TRBV29-1 and TRBJ1-5, is SAVISQKPSRDICQRGTSLTIQCQVDSQVTMMFWYRQQPGQSLTLIATANQGSEATYESGFVIDKFPISRPNLTFSTLTVSNMSPEDSSIYLCSVDRGGQPQHFGDGTRLSIL.

The chain has TRBV19 and TRBJ2-5; 8 positions match TRBD1. The CDR3 extends over 14 amino acids. CDR1 is LNHDA and CDR2 is SQIVND in the germline V gene (reference sequence). The V and J ends lost 9 bases and 1 base, in that order; junction bases with no gene match: 7. The CDR3 DNA follows: TGTGCCAGCAAGGCAGGGGGCCGCCAAGAGACCCAGTACTTC. This sequence encodes CASKAGGRQETQYF. Full variable domain (rest looked up from reference TRBV19 and TRBJ2-5): DGGITQSPKYLFRKEGQNVTLSCEQNLNHDAMYWYRQDPGQGLRLIYYSQIVNDFQKGDIAEGYSVSREKKESFPLTVTSAQKNPTAFYLCASKAGGRQETQYFGPGTRLLVL.

This clonotype was seen many times. DNA of the CDR3: TGCAGTGCACCGAGCGCTGGGCCCTATGGCTACACCTTC. Translation: CSAPSAGPYGYTF. The chain joins TRBV20-1 to TRBJ1-2; no clear D. There are 13 residues in the CDR3. Germline V gene sequence: CDR1 DFQATT, CDR2 SNEGSKA (reference sequence). V lost 6 bases and J lost 4, with 15 bases in between.

The J gene is TRBJ1-2, the V gene TRBV14; D might be TRBD1 (6 bases). The CDR3 runs to 16 residues. Germline CDR1 reads SGHDN; CDR2 reads FVKESK. Trimming stripped 5 bases from V and 4 bases from J, with 20 bases between. CDR3 nucleotides: TGTGCCAGCAGCAAGTCCGGGACACACCGTTTCTATGGCTACACCTTC. It yields the protein CASSKSGTHRFYGYTF.

This clonotype has a single count. A much larger clone lies one base from this, so it may be a read error. V and J are TRBV10-3 and TRBJ1-1; D unclear. The CDR3 contains 14 residues. Germline lookup yields CDR1 ENHRY and CDR2 SYGVKD. V lost 3 bases and J lost 4, with 12 bases in between. For the CDR3, the DNA is TGTGCCATCAGTGACTACGGGTGGGGCACTGAAGCTTTCTTT. Protein product: CAISDYGWGTEAFF.

V is TRBV15 and J is TRBJ1-3, with D maybe TRBD1 (6 bases). The CDR3 extends over 13 amino acids. The ends were cut back, 4 bases at V and 4 bases at J, with 8 bases in the middle. Germline V gene sequence: CDR1 LNHNV, CDR2 YYDKDF (reference sequence). CDR3 residues: CATSKGGGNTIYF. The CDR3 DNA reads TGTGCCACCAGCAAGGGGGGAGGAAACACCATATATTTT. Full variable domain (missing parts from reference TRBV15 and TRBJ1-3): DAMVIQNPRYQVTQFGKPVTLSCSQTLNHNVMYWYQQKSSQAPKLLFHYYDKDFNNEADTPDNFQSRRPNTSFCFLDIRSPGLGDTAMYLCATSKGGGNTIYFGEGSWLTVV.

This chain uses TRBV6-2 or TRBV6-3 with TRBJ1-5; D not resolved. In germline, CDR1 is MNHEY, CDR2 SVGEGT. CDR3 length equals 14 residues. The V and J ends lost 6 bases and 1 base respectively, with 10 bases between them. This chain's CDR3 is CASSRSPSNQPQHF. The DNA of the CDR3 is TGTGCCAGCAGCAGGAGCCCGAGCAATCAGCCCCAGCATTTT.